This T cell receptor (beta chain) was retrieved from a study of cytomegalovirus exposure and HLA in healthy donors. The method was immunoSEQ multiplex PCR; TCRdb's version includes in-frame clones alone and lacks a portion of them. Of about 120,000 clones listed, 88% are singletons. Regarding this clone: No antigen is known for it.

Study-level points and caveats: Subsequent analysis revealed that first-cohort TCR clusters tended to co-occur in the approximately 120 validation repertoires. According to reports, the classifier identified cytomegalovirus status with high specificity and sensitivity. It was approximately 150 TCR beta chains that were listed as cytomegalovirus-associated.

With 2 bases removed from V and 3 bases from J, the gap between germline ends came to 11 bases. The CDR3 covers 13 residues. Germline lookup yields CDR1 GTSNPN and CDR2 SVGIG (reference sequence). Sequencing was carried out using PBMCs. The chain employs TRBV30 and TRBJ2-7, with D possibly matching TRBD2 (5 bases). This clonotype was sampled from a man between 18 and 29 years old in good health and CMV-seronegative. CDR3 DNA sequence: TGTGCCTGGAGTCGGGAACGGGGCTACGAGCAGTACTTC. Residues: CAWSRERGYEQYF.